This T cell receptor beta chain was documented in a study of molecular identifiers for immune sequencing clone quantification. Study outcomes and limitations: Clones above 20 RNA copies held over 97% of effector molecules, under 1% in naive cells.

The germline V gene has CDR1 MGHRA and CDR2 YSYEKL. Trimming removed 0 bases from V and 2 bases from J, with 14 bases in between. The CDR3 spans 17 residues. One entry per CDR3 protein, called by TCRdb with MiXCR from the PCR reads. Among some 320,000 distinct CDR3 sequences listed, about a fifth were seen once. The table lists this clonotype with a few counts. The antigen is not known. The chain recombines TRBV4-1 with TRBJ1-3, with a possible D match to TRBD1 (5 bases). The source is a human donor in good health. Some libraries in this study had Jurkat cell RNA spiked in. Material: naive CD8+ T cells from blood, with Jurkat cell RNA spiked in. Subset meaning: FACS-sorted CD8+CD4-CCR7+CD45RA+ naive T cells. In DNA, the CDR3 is TGCGCCAGCAGCCAAGACGCCTTAGGGGTTACTGGAAACACCATATATTTT. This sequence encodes CASSQDALGVTGNTIYF.